Detailed here is one T cell receptor beta chain. Assay: immunoSEQ multiplex PCR; the TCRdb copy retains only in-frame clones and omits some. The sample lists fewer than 90,000 clones, 93% occurring once. The data were taken from a study of technical replicates of blood from several donors. The sequenced sample was T cells isolated from PBMCs. The sequence derives from a human donor in good health.

This chain's CDR3 is CAWSLAGHTKPYNEQFF. The CDR3 nucleotides are TGTGCCTGGAGTCTAGCGGGGCACACCAAGCCCTACAATGAGCAGTTCTTC. The chain combines TRBV30 with TRBJ2-1; 9 bases fit TRBD2. V trimming: 2 bases; J trimming: 2 bases; junction bases outside the gene matches: 10. The germline CDR1 and CDR2 sequences are GTSNPN and SVGIG (reference sequence). CDR3 length equals 17 residues. The whole variable domain, filled in from reference TRBV30 and TRBJ2-1, reads SQTIHQWPATLVQPVGSPLSLECTVEGTSNPNLYWYRQAAGRGLQLLFYSVGIGQISSEVPQNLSASRPQDRQFILSSKKLLLSDSGFYLCAWSLAGHTKPYNEQFFGPGTRLTVL.